This record concerns one T cell receptor (beta chain) sequence. Its antigen remains unidentified. Germline CDR1 LNHDA, CDR2 SQIVND (reference sequence). The J segment lost 4 bases and the V segment lost 5 bases, leaving 5 bases of the junction unmatched. The CDR3 sequence is 16 residues long. The data originate from a study of shared clonotypes between healthy human individuals. Sequencing was performed with immunoSEQ multiplex PCR; in TCRdb, only in-frame clones are kept and a portion is missing. The sample has 1,500,000 or so clones; approximately 98.5% are singletons. Notes on the study in general: Larger richness was generally estimated for naive than memory subsets.

The sequence was collected from a man aged 30 to 39 in good health. The sample consisted of naive CD4+ T cells sorted from blood. Subset noted: CD45RA+ positively selected. The V call is TRBV19, the J call TRBJ2-5; 15 nucleotides line up with TRBD2. The CDR3 region is CASSRGLAGGLETQYF. The CDR3 region has the DNA TGTGCCAGTAGTCGCGGACTAGCGGGAGGGTTAGAGACCCAGTACTTC. Complete variable domain (other parts from reference TRBV19 and TRBJ2-5): DGGITQSPKYLFRKEGQNVTLSCEQNLNHDAMYWYRQDPGQGLRLIYYSQIVNDFQKGDIAEGYSVSREKKESFPLTVTSAQKNPTAFYLCASSRGLAGGLETQYFGPGTRLLVL.